This entry describes one T cell receptor (beta chain). This sample is drawn from a study of long-term antiretroviral therapy in people with HIV. Study background: Some samples came about a decade before the 2015 immediate-ART recommendation, and these were the earliest.

Running of the v3.0 immunoSEQ assay took place at survey level. The method was immunoSEQ multiplex PCR; TCRdb's version includes in-frame clones alone and lacks a portion of them. The profile shows about 48,000 clones, about 80% of them singletons. The germline V gene encodes CDR1 LNHDA and CDR2 SQIVND (reference sequence). V lost 5 bases, J lost 7 bases, and 7 bases stayed unmatched. This CDR3 is built from 13 residues. The source of this sequence is a woman between 18 and 29 years old with HIV. The V call is TRBV19, the J call TRBJ1-2; 7 bases fit TRBD1. Material: unsorted PBMCs, obtained 0.8 years after starting antiretroviral therapy. CDR3 sequence: CASSDRVGRGYTF. The DNA for the CDR3 is TGTGCCAGTAGTGACAGGGTAGGGCGTGGCTACACCTTC. The variable domain in full, completed from reference TRBV19 and TRBJ1-2, reads DGGITQSPKYLFRKEGQNVTLSCEQNLNHDAMYWYRQDPGQGLRLIYYSQIVNDFQKGDIAEGYSVSREKKESFPLTVTSAQKNPTAFYLCASSDRVGRGYTFGSGTRLTVV.